A single T cell receptor (beta chain) is shown here with its context. Its antigen remains undetermined. Qualities for individual bases were not recorded, and no much larger clone is one base off. For sequencing of the TCRbeta CDR3 region, genomic DNA was extracted from the sorted cells. The immunoSEQ Assay was used to sequence the TCRbeta CDR3 regions. Held by TCRdb, this immuneACCESS table contains in-frame sequences only and omits some clones. Under half of the omission traces to an unresolved V gene where checked; the cause of the rest is unknown. For this sample there are about 59,000 clones; over 80% appear just once. The ten largest clones take up roughly 21% of the sample. The data derive from a study of OX40 agonist ivuxolimab in advanced cancers. At the level of the whole study: The costimulatory receptor OX40 (CD134) was targeted by ivuxolimab, a fully human IgG2 agonistic monoclonal antibody. Partial responses occurred in three dose-escalation patients: two with cutaneous melanoma and one with hepatocellular carcinoma. Peripheral TCRbeta sequencing was intended to test whether TCR sequence diversity was altered and clonal T-cell expansion was caused by ivuxolimab. In the dose-escalation cohort, 65% to 90% of patients were male, and the mean age was around 60 years, with a range of about 23 to 80. Intravenous ivuxolimab was administered to patients every 2 weeks at six dose levels: 0.01, 0.1, 0.3, 1.5, 3 and 10 mg/kg. The monotherapy dose-escalation portion (N ≈ 57 patients) of the phase I ivuxolimab trial is reported in the paper. Patients were allowed to have had prior anti-PD-1, anti-PD-L1 or anti-CTLA-4 therapy, and 40% to 45% of the dose-escalation patients had been treated with checkpoint inhibitors. Of the roughly 51 patients in dose escalation, 19 had hepatocellular carcinoma, some 15 had melanoma, 9 had renal cell carcinoma and 9 had head and neck cancer. Points the paper makes about the study in general: After ivuxolimab, more expanded clones were found on average in CD8+ T cells than in CD4+ T cells. At doses of 0.1 to 3.0 mg/kg, clonal expansion of both CD4+ and CD8+ T cells in blood was seen between baseline and week 6. Which antigens the clonally expanded peripheral T cells were specific for was not determined. Low levels of normalized T-cell clonal expansion were also shown by some nonresponding patients. Partial responders in the 0.1-3.0 mg/kg groups had among the lowest normalized peripheral clonal expansion, especially among CD8+ T cells.

The trial excluded patients who had a history of autoimmune disease or were on systemic immunosuppression. In every dose cohort, peripheral blood was drawn for TCR sequencing at baseline, cycle 4 day 1, and cycle 7 day 1. The samples were taken from a phase I, first-in-human, multicenter, open-label dose-escalation trial of ivuxolimab. The trial enrolled adults with locally advanced or metastatic head and neck squamous cell, hepatocellular, melanoma or renal cell carcinoma. CD4+ and CD8+ T cells were sorted separately from peripheral blood before TCR sequencing. Counted from cysteine to phenylalanine, this CDR3 has 16 amino acids. The only DNA kept is the CDR3, 48 bases in frame from the first base. Deletion took 5 bases off V and 10 bases off J, with a span of 24 bases between the germline ends. CDR1 and CDR2 are drawn from the germline V gene (reference sequence): PRHDT, FYEKMQ.

The starting material was CD4+ or CD8+ T cells sorted from blood, obtained in a trial of the OX40 agonist ivuxolimab. The source of this sequence is an adult with an advanced solid tumor such as melanoma, head and neck, liver or kidney cancer. The sequence is built from TRBV13 and TRBJ2-1; possibly the D gene is TRBD1, per 6 matching bases. The CDR3 here reads CASSGEGTPVREEQFF. The nucleotide sequence reads as follows: TGTGCCAGCAGCGGAGAAGGGACACCAGTACGGGAAGAGCAGTTCTTC.